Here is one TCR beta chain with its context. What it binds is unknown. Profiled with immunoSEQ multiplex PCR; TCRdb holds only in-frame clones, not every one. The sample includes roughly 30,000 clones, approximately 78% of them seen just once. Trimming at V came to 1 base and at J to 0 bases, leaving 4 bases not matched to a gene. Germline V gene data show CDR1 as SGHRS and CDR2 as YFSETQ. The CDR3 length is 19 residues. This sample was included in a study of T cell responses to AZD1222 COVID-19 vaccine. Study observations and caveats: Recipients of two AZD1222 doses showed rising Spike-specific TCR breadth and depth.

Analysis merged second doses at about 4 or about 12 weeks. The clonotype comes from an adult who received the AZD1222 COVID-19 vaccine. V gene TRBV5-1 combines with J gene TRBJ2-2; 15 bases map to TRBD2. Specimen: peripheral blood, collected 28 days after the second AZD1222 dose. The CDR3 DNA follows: TGCGCCAGCAGCTTGCAGGGACTAGCGGGGGGCTCGAACACCGGGGAGCTGTTTTTT. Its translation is CASSLQGLAGGSNTGELFF. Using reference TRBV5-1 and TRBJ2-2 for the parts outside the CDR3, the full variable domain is KAGVTQTPRYLIKTRGQQVTLSCSPISGHRSVSWYQQTPGQGLQFLFEYFSETQRNKGNFPGRFSGRQFSNSRSEMNVSTLELGDSALYLCASSLQGLAGGSNTGELFFGEGSRLTVL.